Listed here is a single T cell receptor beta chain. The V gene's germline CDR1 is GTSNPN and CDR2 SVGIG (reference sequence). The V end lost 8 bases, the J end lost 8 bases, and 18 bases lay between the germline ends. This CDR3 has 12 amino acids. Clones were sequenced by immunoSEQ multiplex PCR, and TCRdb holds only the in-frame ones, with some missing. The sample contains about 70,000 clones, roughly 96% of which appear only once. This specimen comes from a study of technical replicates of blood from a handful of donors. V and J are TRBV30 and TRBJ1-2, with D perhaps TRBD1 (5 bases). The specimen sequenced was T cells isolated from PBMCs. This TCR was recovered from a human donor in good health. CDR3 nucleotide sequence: TGTGCCCGGGGGGAGGCTGGGGAGGGCTACACCTTC. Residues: CARGEAGEGYTF.